These 25 T cell receptor beta chains were all obtained from the same sample, sequenced in a study of blood T cells in healthy people across ages. Through a sample-barcoded 5' primer and a J-beta primer mix, a second PCR was run for about 6 to 11 cycles. In TCRdb, the 5' RACE reads were re-called with MiXCR into one record per CDR3 protein. The sample contains over 700,000 distinct CDR3 sequences, roughly 25% of which appear only once. The same specimen was also included in a second study, on T cells of mothers and their children.

Sequenced material: blood. The receptor set was obtained from a boy younger than 18 in good health.

A few counts support this clonotype. The chain combines TRBV18 with TRBJ2-1, with 11 bases fitting TRBD2. The CDR3 contains 15 residues. Germline assignment: CDR1 KGHSH and CDR2 LQKENI. J gave up 8 bases and V 4 bases, and 7 bases lay outside the gene matches. The chain's CDR3 is CASSQTSGGVDEQFF. The CDR3 coding sequence is TGTGCCAGCTCACAAACTAGCGGGGGCGTCGATGAGCAGTTCTTC. The full variable domain, completed using reference TRBV18 and TRBJ2-1, is NAGVMQNPRHLVRRRGQEARLRCSPMKGHSHVYWYRQLPEEGLKFMVYLQKENIIDESGMPKERFSAEFPKEGPSILRIQQVVRGDSAAYFCASSQTSGGVDEQFFGPGTRLTVL.

This clonotype was seen a handful of times. V is TRBV29-1 and J is TRBJ1-1; D is ambiguous. Trimming stripped 4 bases from V and 6 bases from J, with 9 bases between. The CDR3 runs 11 residues. Germline lookup yields CDR1 SQVTM and CDR2 ANQGSEA. The CDR3 reads CSVVGGPEAFF. The CDR3 coding sequence is TGCAGCGTTGTCGGTGGGCCTGAAGCTTTCTTT.

This clonotype occurred a few times. The chain couples TRBV2 to TRBJ2-7, with D uncertain. V gave up 6 bases and J gave up 1 base, with 10 bases separating them. Germline V gene data show CDR1 as SNHLY and CDR2 as FYNNEI. The CDR3 is made up of 13 amino acids. The CDR3 here is CASRVVGSYEQYF. The CDR3 nucleotides are TGTGCCAGCAGGGTGGTGGGATCCTACGAGCAGTACTTC.

This clonotype was found a few times. This sequence joins TRBV12-3 or TRBV12-4 and TRBJ2-5, with a weak D call TRBD2 (5 bases). Trimming removed 7 bases at V and 11 bases at J, with 14 bases between. CDR3 length: 11 amino acids. Here the CDR3 DNA reads TGTGCCAGCACGATCGGGATTCGACAGTACTTC. Encoded protein: CASTIGIRQYF.

This clonotype was observed a handful of times. The chain is built from TRBV9 and TRBJ2-7; TRBD1 agrees at 9 bases. Near its end, the DNA agrees better with TRBJ2-1, so the J call may be wrong. The germline V gene has CDR1 SGDLS and CDR2 YYNGEE. The CDR3 has 16 amino acids. The CDR3 DNA reads TGTGCCAGCAGCGTCCCCCTCGGGACAGGGATGCATGAGCAGTTCTTC. This sequence encodes CASSVPLGTGMHEQFF.

V usage is TRBV28 and J usage is TRBJ2-7; D gene unclear. Deletions cut 6 bases from V and 0 bases from J, with 12 bases between. The CDR3 runs to 14 residues. CDR1 and CDR2 (germline): MDHEN, SYDVKM. The CDR3 DNA reads TGTGCCAGCAGAACCACCCAGAGCTCCTACGAGCAGTACTTC. This encodes CASRTTQSSYEQYF.

Only a few counts were recorded for this clonotype. V is TRBV7-9 and J is TRBJ1-4, with D possibly matching TRBD1 (5 bases). The V gene lost 5 bases and the J gene lost 7 bases, with 14 bases spanning the gap. From germline, CDR1 is SEHNR and CDR2 FQNEAQ (reference sequence). The CDR3 extends over 14 amino acids. The CDR3 here is CASSASGTGEKLFF. CDR3 coding DNA: TGTGCCAGCAGCGCCAGTGGGACGGGTGAAAAACTGTTTTTT. The variable domain in full, with the rest retrieved from reference TRBV7-9 and TRBJ1-4, is DTGVSQNPRHKITKRGQNVTFRCDPISEHNRLYWYRQTLGQGPEFLTYFQNEAQLEKSRLLSDRFSAERPKGSFSTLEIQRTEQGDSAMYLCASSASGTGEKLFFGSGTQLSVL.

This clonotype was counted between two and nine times. The J gene is TRBJ2-3, the V gene TRBV20-1; the D call may be TRBD1 or TRBD2 (5 bases each). The V end lost 6 bases, the J end lost 5 bases, and 18 bases lay between the germline ends. CDR3 length equals 14 residues. The germline V gene encodes CDR1 DFQATT and CDR2 SNEGSKA (reference sequence). The DNA of the CDR3 is TGCAGTGCCACCCCCGGCCGGGGCGAAGATACGCAGTATTTT. This gives the protein CSATPGRGEDTQYF.

This clonotype was counted many times. The V call is TRBV5-1, the J call TRBJ2-1; 10 bases map to TRBD2. With V trimmed by 0 bases and J by 9 bases, 3 bases remained unmatched. The CDR3 totals 14 residues. Germline CDR1 is SGHRS and CDR2 is YFSETQ. CDR3 sequence reads: CASSLGLAGVEQFF. The CDR3 DNA is TGCGCCAGCAGCTTGGGGCTAGCGGGAGTTGAGCAGTTCTTC.

The table lists this clonotype with a few counts. The rearrangement joins TRBV6-6 to TRBJ2-4, with a possible D match to TRBD2 (6 bases). V lost 6 bases and J 8 bases, leaving 20 bases between the germline ends. Germline lookup yields CDR1 MNHNY and CDR2 SVGAGI (reference sequence). The CDR3 contains 15 residues. CDR3 residues: CASRTGGTEGDIQYF. The CDR3 bases are TGTGCCAGCAGGACCGGGGGAACAGAGGGTGACATTCAGTACTTC.

The chain is built from TRBV5-1 and TRBJ2-1; D perhaps matches TRBD2 (6 bases). The V and J ends lost 0 bases and 6 bases respectively, with 10 bases between them. The CDR3 spans 14 residues. CDR1 is SGHRS and CDR2 is YFSETQ in the germline V gene. The CDR3 loop reads CASSLGGVSNEQFF. The CDR3 nucleotides are TGCGCCAGCAGCTTGGGCGGGGTTAGCAATGAGCAGTTCTTC.

This clonotype was observed a handful of times. DNA for the CDR3: TGCAGCGTTGAACATACGGGGAGCTCCTACGAGCAGTACTTC. Its protein product is CSVEHTGSSYEQYF. The gene calls are TRBV29-1 and TRBJ2-7, with a tentative D call TRBD2 (5 bases). The CDR3 is made up of 14 amino acids. Trimming left V 2 bases short and J 0 bases short, with 11 bases between. From germline, CDR1 is SQVTM and CDR2 ANQGSEA.

This clonotype was seen a few times. The V gene is TRBV18, the J gene TRBJ2-3; tentative D call: TRBD1 (5 bases). There are 14 residues in the CDR3. Germline V gives CDR1 KGHSH, CDR2 LQKENI. Trimming pared 3 bases from V and 2 bases from J, leaving 9 bases between. CDR3 in DNA: TGTGCCAGCTCACCGGCGACAGTCACAGATACGCAGTATTTT. This gives the protein CASSPATVTDTQYF.

The chain uses TRBV2 and TRBJ2-5; 13 nucleotides align to TRBD2. The CDR3 length is 15 residues. The germline gives CDR1 SNHLY, CDR2 FYNNEI. J gave up 5 bases and V 6 bases, and 6 bases lay outside the gene matches. CDR3 DNA: TGTGCCAGCAGGCCACTAGCGGGAGGGACTGAGACCCAGTACTTC. Its protein is CASRPLAGGTETQYF. Full variable domain (missing parts from reference TRBV2 and TRBJ2-5): EPEVTQTPSHQVTQMGQEVILRCVPISNHLYFYWYRQILGQKVEFLVSFYNNEISEKSEIFDDQFSVERPDGSNFTLKIRSTKLEDSAMYFCASRPLAGGTETQYFGPGTRLLVL.

The CDR3: CASSDKGQTNEKLFF. The DNA for the CDR3 is TGTGCCAGCAGCGACAAGGGACAGACAAATGAAAAACTGTTTTTT. V is TRBV7-9 and J is TRBJ1-4, with TRBD1 identical over 7 bases. V lost 5 bases, J lost 5 bases, and 8 bases stayed unmatched. The germline CDR1 and CDR2 sequences are SEHNR and FQNEAQ (reference sequence). There are 15 residues in the CDR3.

J is TRBJ2-1 and V is TRBV7-9; tentative D call: TRBD2 (5 bases). The V gene's germline CDR1 is SEHNR and CDR2 FQNEAQ (reference sequence). V was clipped by 4 bases and J by 3 bases, with 10 bases between them. The CDR3 spans 14 residues. CDR3 sequence (DNA): TGTGCCAGCAGCTACGGAGGAAACTACAATGAGCAGTTCTTC. It yields the protein CASSYGGNYNEQFF.

The chain employs TRBV7-9 and TRBJ1-3; possibly TRBD1 for D (5 bases). Germline lookup yields CDR1 SEHNR and CDR2 FQNEAQ (reference sequence). The CDR3 loop spans 15 amino acids. The V gene lost 5 bases and the J gene lost 7 bases, with 18 bases spanning the gap. CDR3 in amino acids: CASSRDRWSRNTIYF. The CDR3 DNA follows: TGTGCCAGCAGCCGGGACCGGTGGTCTCGGAACACCATATATTTT.

The chain combines TRBV5-4 with TRBJ1-2, with 10 bases aligning to TRBD1. There are 14 residues in the CDR3. Losses at the gene ends were 4 bases for V and 6 bases for J; bases not matched to a gene: 6. CDR1 SGHNT and CDR2 YYREEE come from the germline V gene (reference sequence). The CDR3 DNA reads TGTGCCAGCAGCATACGGGACAGGGGCAATGGCTACACCTTC. Amino acid sequence: CASSIRDRGNGYTF.

The rearrangement uses TRBV2 and TRBJ2-2; weak D call: TRBD1 (6 bases). Trimming took 2 bases from V and 5 from J, leaving 12 bases between them. The CDR3 has 15 residues. Germline values: CDR1 SNHLY, CDR2 FYNNEI. The CDR3 bases are TGTGCCAGCAGTGAATGGACAAGGGGGACCGGGGAGCTGTTTTTT. Translation gives CASSEWTRGTGELFF.

J is TRBJ2-7 and V is TRBV7-9; no firm D call. The DNA matches TRBJ2-1 better at its end, which makes the J call doubtful. Looked up from germline, CDR1 is SEHNR and CDR2 is FQNEAQ (reference sequence). CDR3 length: 13 amino acids. The DNA of the CDR3 is TGTGCCAGCAGCCCCAGCGCTGTAAATGAGCAGTTCTTC. Protein sequence: CASSPSAVNEQFF.

The chain couples TRBV5-1 to TRBJ2-4, with TRBD2 matching 10 bases. J lost 9 bases, V lost 3 bases, and 6 bases had no gene match. Germline V gene data show CDR1 as SGHRS and CDR2 as YFSETQ. The CDR3 extends over 14 amino acids. CDR3 in amino acids: CASSSTSGFGIQYF. CDR3 DNA sequence: TGCGCCAGCAGCTCGACTAGCGGGTTCGGCATTCAGTACTTC.

There are a few counts of this clonotype. This rearrangement joins TRBV5-1 to TRBJ2-3, with a tentative D call TRBD1 (6 bases). This CDR3 has 15 amino acids. V dropped 3 bases and J dropped 4 bases, with 15 bases sitting between them. The V gene's germline CDR1 is SGHRS and CDR2 YFSETQ. CDR3 DNA: TGCGCCAGCAGCTCCGACAGCAGGGGCCCAGATACGCAGTATTTT. Its protein is CASSSDSRGPDTQYF.

This clonotype was seen only a few times. The chain joins TRBV18 to TRBJ1-1, with 7 positions matching TRBD1. J lost 3 bases, V lost 0 bases, and 1 base had no gene match. Germline V gene sequence: CDR1 KGHSH, CDR2 LQKENI. This CDR3 contains 14 residues. In DNA, the CDR3 is TGTGCCAGCTCACCACCGGACAGGTACACTGAAGCTTTCTTT. Its translation is CASSPPDRYTEAFF. Combining the CDR3 with reference TRBV18 and TRBJ1-1 gives the whole variable domain NAGVMQNPRHLVRRRGQEARLRCSPMKGHSHVYWYRQLPEEGLKFMVYLQKENIIDESGMPKERFSAEFPKEGPSILRIQQVVRGDSAAYFCASSPPDRYTEAFFGQGTRLTVV.

The chain recombines TRBV6-6 with TRBJ1-6; TRBD1 aligns across 7 bases. CDR3 length equals 16 residues. Trimming removed 2 bases from V and 8 bases from J; junction bases left unmatched: 9. Germline-derived CDR1 and CDR2 are MNHNY and SVGAGI (reference sequence). The CDR3 nucleotides are TGTGCCAGCAGTTACGCGCTACAGGGGCCCGATTCACCCCTCCACTTT. It is translated as CASSYALQGPDSPLHF.

There are a few counts of this clonotype. The chain is built from TRBV15 and TRBJ2-1, with 10 positions matching TRBD1. CDR1 LNHNV and CDR2 YYDKDF come from the germline V gene (reference sequence). The V segment lost 0 bases and the J segment 3 bases; nucleotides outside the gene matches: 5. This CDR3 is 17 amino acids long. CDR3 bases: TGTGCCACCAGCAGAGATATGACAGGGGGCCTCTACAATGAGCAGTTCTTC. As protein: CATSRDMTGGLYNEQFF.